Presented here are 5 T cell receptor beta chains from one specimen sequenced in a study of T cell repertoires in cytomegalovirus infection. TCRdb reprocessed the reads via MiXCR and lists one record per CDR3 protein. The data hold some 170,000 distinct CDR3 sequences, with 17% observed a single time. Sequenced material: CD8+ T cells from PBMCs. These receptors all stem from a human donor in good health (CMV status not recorded). Some clones in this sample may be carry-over from other donors' samples.

This clonotype was counted between two and nine times. The chain carries TRBV6-2 or TRBV6-3 and TRBJ1-2; D not certain. Between the trimmed V and J ends, which lost 7 bases and 5 bases, there was a span of 11 bases. This CDR3 has 12 residues. Germline-derived CDR1 and CDR2 are MNHEY and SVGEGT. In DNA, the CDR3 is TGTGCCAGCACTACGGAGCCATATGGCTACACCTTC. This gives the protein CASTTEPYGYTF.

The chain recombines TRBV28 with TRBJ2-1; 9 positions match TRBD2. The CDR3 is 19 residues long. The J segment lost 2 bases and the V segment lost 5 bases, leaving 16 bases of the junction unmatched. CDR1 and CDR2 (germline): MDHEN, SYDVKM. CDR3 coding DNA: TGTGCCAGCAGTCCGCGAGTGTCGCGGGGGGGTCTCACCTACAATGAGCAGTTCTTC. It translates to CASSPRVSRGGLTYNEQFF. The entire variable domain, with the rest obtained from reference TRBV28 and TRBJ2-1, is as follows: DVKVTQSSRYLVKRTGEKVFLECVQDMDHENMFWYRQDPGLGLRLIYFSYDVKMKEKGDIPEGYSVSREKKERFSLILESASTNQTSMYLCASSPRVSRGGLTYNEQFFGPGTRLTVL.

In its sample, this clonotype was seen a few times. The CDR3 DNA reads TGCGCCAGCAGCCAAGACCTTGTGGGGGGCGGATTGGATGGCTACACCTTC. Its translation: CASSQDLVGGGLDGYTF. V usage is TRBV4-3 and J usage is TRBJ1-2, with D possibly being TRBD1 (6 bases). Germline V gene sequence: CDR1 LGHNA, CDR2 YSLEER. This CDR3 is 17 amino acids long. The ends were cut back, 0 bases at V and 6 bases at J, with 20 bases in the middle.

The chain joins TRBV6-2 or TRBV6-3 to TRBJ2-3; the D gene is possibly TRBD2 (5 bases). This CDR3 region has 18 residues. Germline V lookup: CDR1 MNHEY, CDR2 SVGEGT. Trimming took off 2 bases at V and 2 bases at J, with 20 bases between the two ends. CDR3 coding DNA: TGTGCCAGCAGTTACCCGATCCCCATAGAGGGTAACACAGATACGCAGTATTTT. Residues: CASSYPIPIEGNTDTQYF.

There are a few counts of this clonotype. The chain carries TRBV7-2 and TRBJ2-1, with D perhaps TRBD2 (7 bases). Per the germline V gene, CDR1 is SGHTA and CDR2 is FQGNSA. V shed 11 bases and J shed 4 bases, with 18 bases lying between them. This CDR3 is built from 14 residues. The CDR3 region is CAGTGGPTYNEQFF. CDR3 coding DNA: TGTGCCGGAACGGGGGGCCCAACTTACAATGAGCAGTTCTTC.